The 10 T cell receptor beta chains below come from one sample, sequenced in a study of shared clonotypes between healthy human individuals. The data were produced by immunoSEQ multiplex PCR, yet TCRdb's version contains in-frame clones alone and is incomplete. Among 1,500,000 or so clones, about 96% were seen once, and the ten largest hold 1.2%. The sample comprised naive CD4+ T cells sorted from blood. The sample's subset: CD45RA+ positively selected. These receptor sequences come from a man aged 25-45 years in good health.

V gene TRBV6-5 combines with J gene TRBJ1-1, with 7 bases matching TRBD1. CDR3 length: 14 residues. V shed 6 bases and J 4 bases; nucleotides not matched to a gene: 8. The V gene's germline CDR1 is MNHEY and CDR2 SVGAGI. CDR3 DNA: TGTGCCAGCAGGAGACAGGGTACGGGCACTGAAGCTTTCTTT. Encoded protein: CASRRQGTGTEAFF.

The chain combines TRBV10-3 with TRBJ1-1; 9 nucleotides agree with TRBD1. CDR3 length: 13 amino acids. The V and J ends lost 9 bases and 4 bases, in that order; junction bases with no gene match: 6. CDR1 and CDR2 from the germline V gene are ENHRY and SYGVKD. CDR3 nucleotide sequence: TGTGCCATTTGGACAGGGGCTGTCACTGAAGCTTTCTTT. It yields the protein CAIWTGAVTEAFF.

The rearrangement uses TRBV28 and TRBJ2-7; 8 bases are a match to TRBD2. From germline, CDR1 is MDHEN and CDR2 SYDVKM. This CDR3 is built from 14 residues. The V segment lost 4 bases and the J segment 3 bases; nucleotides outside the gene matches: 5. The CDR3 DNA follows: TGTGCCAGCAGTTCGACCGGGACTAGCTACGAGCAGTACTTC. It encodes CASSSTGTSYEQYF.

The chain links TRBV10-3 to TRBJ2-1; D call uncertain. Germline CDR1 and CDR2: ENHRY and SYGVKD. The ends were cut back, 3 bases at V and 7 bases at J, with 10 bases in the middle. The CDR3 runs 13 residues. CDR3 region: CAISDGPWNEQFF. Written as DNA, the CDR3 is TGTGCCATCAGTGATGGACCATGGAATGAGCAGTTCTTC.

The V gene is TRBV2, the J gene TRBJ2-5, with a tentative D call TRBD2 (6 bases). V lost 6 bases, J lost 5 bases, and 19 bases lay in between. The CDR3 contains 15 residues. From germline, CDR1 is SNHLY and CDR2 FYNNEI. CDR3 in DNA: TGTGCCAGCAGGGGCCCTGACGGGAGTCTCGAGACCCAGTACTTC. It codes for CASRGPDGSLETQYF.

This rearrangement joins TRBV5-1 to TRBJ2-3; D is uncertain. Germline V gives CDR1 SGHRS, CDR2 YFSETQ. V was shortened by 0 bases and J by 4 bases, with 15 bases between the two germline ends. This CDR3 comprises 16 residues. The CDR3 DNA follows: TGCGCCAGCAGCTTGGGAGACCTCCTAAATCCAGATACGCAGTATTTT. It is translated as CASSLGDLLNPDTQYF. Based on the CDR3 plus reference TRBV5-1 and TRBJ2-3, the full variable domain is KAGVTQTPRYLIKTRGQQVTLSCSPISGHRSVSWYQQTPGQGLQFLFEYFSETQRNKGNFPGRFSGRQFSNSRSEMNVSTLELGDSALYLCASSLGDLLNPDTQYFGPGTRLTVL.

The genes are TRBV6-1 and TRBJ1-2; D unresolved. The CDR3 loop spans 15 amino acids. Trimming cost V 5 bases and J 4 bases, with 17 bases left between them. Germline V gene lookup returns CDR1 MNHNS and CDR2 SASEGT. The CDR3: CASSLLPDASYGYTF. CDR3 nucleotide sequence: TGTGCCAGCAGTCTCCTTCCAGACGCCAGCTATGGCTACACCTTC.

With respect to this clone: This sample also contains other DNA sequences that code for the same CDR3. V usage is TRBV5-1 and J usage is TRBJ2-3; D remains unclear. V was cut by 0 bases and J by 2 bases, with 7 bases left in between. The CDR3 length is 14 residues. Germline values: CDR1 SGHRS, CDR2 YFSETQ. CDR3 loop: CASSLAGFTDTQYF. CDR3 coding DNA: TGCGCCAGCAGCTTGGCTGGATTCACAGATACGCAGTATTTT. Full variable domain (missing parts from reference TRBV5-1 and TRBJ2-3): KAGVTQTPRYLIKTRGQQVTLSCSPISGHRSVSWYQQTPGQGLQFLFEYFSETQRNKGNFPGRFSGRQFSNSRSEMNVSTLELGDSALYLCASSLAGFTDTQYFGPGTRLTVL.

This clone was seen a single time. The chain carries TRBV6-5 and TRBJ1-2; D gene unclear. The germline gives CDR1 MNHEY, CDR2 SVGAGI. V lost 6 bases and J lost 1, with 12 bases in between. CDR3 length: 14 residues. The CDR3 region has the DNA TGTGCCAGCAGGACACAGCGAAGTAACTATGGCTACACCTTC. Its translation: CASRTQRSNYGYTF.

V usage is TRBV18 and J usage is TRBJ1-1, with a possible D match to TRBD1 (6 bases). The V end lost 4 bases, the J end lost 4 bases, and 13 bases lay between the germline ends. Germline V gene sequence: CDR1 KGHSH, CDR2 LQKENI. This CDR3 has 14 amino acids. The CDR3 bases are TGTGCCAGCTCACGTTCTGAGGGGGGCACTGAAGCTTTCTTT. Its translation: CASSRSEGGTEAFF.